Shown below are 8 T cell receptor beta chains from a single sample sequenced in a study of human CD8 memory T cell subsets. UMI-labeled 5' RACE was used, and it produced the TCR beta libraries. With the 5' RACE reads reprocessed, TCRdb shows one record per CDR3 protein and no DNA. In all, the sample yields about 11,000 distinct CDR3 sequences. Specimen: CD8+ T cells from PBMCs. The origin of the receptors is a human donor in good health.

V and J are TRBV12-3 or TRBV12-4 and TRBJ2-7; the TRBD2 assignment by TCRdb is unverifiable without DNA. This CDR3 has 15 residues. The CDR3 is CASTEVGPSSYEQYF.

J is TRBJ1-3 and V is TRBV28; TCRdb reports TRBD1, a call that lacks DNA to check it against. This CDR3 has 16 residues. From germline, CDR1 is MDHEN and CDR2 SYDVKM. CDR3 region: CASSPTGTHSGNTIYF.

The chain has TRBV27 and TRBJ2-1. Germline V gene sequence: CDR1 MNHEY, CDR2 SMNVEV (reference sequence). The CDR3 contains 16 residues. This CDR3 is CASSLRLPRGIDEQFF.

The CDR3 is CASSPGQGADNQPQHF. The chain combines TRBV28 with TRBJ1-5; lacking DNA, the TRBD1 call made by TCRdb goes unchecked. Germline V gives CDR1 MDHEN, CDR2 SYDVKM. This CDR3 region has 16 residues.

The rearrangement uses TRBV29-1 and TRBJ2-1; absent DNA, TCRdb's TRBD1 call cannot be checked. Germline CDR1 reads SQVTM; CDR2 reads ANQGSEA. This CDR3 has 15 amino acids. CDR3 loop: CSVEGQGDSYNEQFF.

CDR3: CASSLREGSTEAFF. V gene TRBV6-2 or TRBV6-3 combines with J gene TRBJ1-1. CDR3 length: 14 residues. Germline CDR1 MNHEY, CDR2 SVGEGT.

The chain employs TRBV29-1 and TRBJ2-1; as DNA is missing, the TRBD1 call by TCRdb cannot be tested. The CDR3 consists of 14 residues. The germline V gene encodes CDR1 SQVTM and CDR2 ANQGSEA. The CDR3 reads CSVVGASSYNEQFF.

The chain joins TRBV14 to TRBJ2-5. The CDR3 sequence is 13 residues long. CDR1 is SGHDN and CDR2 is FVKESK in the germline V gene. The CDR3 protein is CASSLPIQETQYF.